These 18 T cell receptor beta chains originate from one sample sequenced in a study of blood T cell repertoires in COVID-19. Sequencing was performed with immunoSEQ multiplex PCR; in TCRdb, only in-frame clones are kept and a portion is missing. The table records approximately 220,000 clones, roughly four fifths of them present only once. The specimen sequenced was peripheral blood. These receptors were obtained from a woman aged 60 to 75 with acute or convalescent COVID-19.

The V and J genes are TRBV9 and TRBJ1-3; TRBD1 agrees at 9 bases. With V trimmed by 3 bases and J by 0 bases, 4 bases remained unmatched. This CDR3 is built from 16 residues. Germline V gives CDR1 SGDLS, CDR2 YYNGEE. CDR3 protein: CASSGTGGASGNTIYF. CDR3 DNA sequence: TGTGCCAGCAGCGGCACAGGGGGCGCCTCTGGAAACACCATATATTTT.

The chain recombines TRBV3-1 (or the pseudogene TRBV3-2) with TRBJ2-7, with D tentatively TRBD1 (5 bases). Trimming took off 3 bases at V and 6 bases at J, with 12 bases between the two ends. The CDR3 runs to 13 residues. Per the germline V gene, CDR1 is LGHDT and CDR2 is YNNKEL (reference sequence). Here the CDR3 reads CASSQNRWAEQYF. DNA for the CDR3: TGTGCCAGCAGCCAGAACAGGTGGGCCGAGCAGTACTTC.

V usage is TRBV5-4 and J usage is TRBJ2-1, with 8 bases matching TRBD2. Trimming at V came to 2 bases and at J to 4 bases, leaving 8 bases not matched to a gene. The germline gives CDR1 SGHNT, CDR2 YYREEE (reference sequence). CDR3 size: 16 residues. CDR3 bases: TGTGCCAGCAGCTTTGGGGGGACTAGGTCTTACAATGAGCAGTTCTTC. Translating gives CASSFGGTRSYNEQFF.

The chain is built from TRBV24-1 and TRBJ1-2; D is uncertain. Germline V lookup: CDR1 KGHDR, CDR2 SFDVKD. This CDR3 has 14 residues. V was shortened by 2 bases and J by 4 bases, with 10 bases between the two germline ends. The CDR3 region is CATSDWRGSYGYTF. CDR3 coding DNA: TGTGCCACCAGTGATTGGCGGGGATCCTATGGCTACACCTTC.

This chain connects TRBV5-4 to TRBJ1-5; 9 bases agree with TRBD1. CDR1 and CDR2 (germline): SGHNT, YYREEE (reference sequence). This CDR3 comprises 14 residues. Trimming cost V 4 bases and J 7 bases; bases outside gene matches: 6. CDR3: CASSKDRGMQPQHF. The CDR3 region has the DNA TGTGCCAGCAGCAAGGACAGGGGTATGCAGCCCCAGCATTTT.

The chain links TRBV19 to TRBJ1-2, with 10 bases that match TRBD1. Germline CDR1 is LNHDA and CDR2 is SQIVND (reference sequence). Germline trimming cut 5 bases from V and 4 bases from J; bases unmatched to any gene: 7. The CDR3 covers 15 residues. CDR3 sequence reads: CASSPDRGLTYGYTF. For the CDR3, the DNA is TGTGCCAGTAGTCCCGACAGGGGGCTTACCTATGGCTACACCTTC.

This clone was seen only a few times. This chain connects TRBV5-1 to TRBJ1-3; 9 positions match TRBD1. This CDR3 region has 20 residues. Germline CDR1 and CDR2: SGHRS and YFSETQ. V shed 2 bases and J 0 bases; nucleotides not matched to a gene: 15. Here the CDR3 reads CASSLPIGTGKTSSGNTIYF. In nucleotides, the CDR3 is TGCGCCAGCAGCTTACCAATAGGGACAGGGAAGACGAGCTCTGGAAACACCATATATTTT.

The J gene is TRBJ1-5, the V gene TRBV7-8; 7 nucleotides align to TRBD1. Looked up from germline, CDR1 is SGHVS and CDR2 is FQNEAQ. V was clipped by 4 bases and J by 6 bases; unmatched bases: 9. The CDR3 is made up of 15 amino acids. CDR3 nucleotide sequence: TGTGCCAGCAGCTCCTCACAGGGGTTGAGTCAGCCCCAGCATTTT. Amino acid sequence: CASSSSQGLSQPQHF.

V usage is TRBV7-8 and J usage is TRBJ2-7; maybe TRBD1 (5 bases). The V gene lost 5 bases and the J gene lost 7 bases, with 21 bases spanning the gap. CDR1 is SGHVS, CDR2 FQNEAQ, per germline. CDR3 size: 15 residues. The CDR3 spells CASSAQGVVAVEQYF. The CDR3 nucleotides are TGTGCCAGCAGCGCCCAGGGCGTGGTGGCTGTTGAGCAGTACTTC.

This sequence joins TRBV5-4 and TRBJ2-6; the D is unclear. Trimming stripped 5 bases from V and 0 bases from J, with 6 bases between. The CDR3 has 14 residues. Germline V CDR1 and CDR2: SGHNT, YYREEE (reference sequence). Here the CDR3 reads CASSRFSGANVLTF. In DNA, the CDR3 is TGTGCCAGCAGTCGTTTCTCTGGGGCCAACGTCCTGACTTTC.

This chain links TRBV27 with TRBJ1-6; TRBD1 is a possible D gene (5 bases). Trimming left V 6 bases short and J 1 base short, with 13 bases between. The CDR3 length is 16 residues. Germline assignment: CDR1 MNHEY and CDR2 SMNVEV (reference sequence). CDR3 sequence reads: CASSPPGGSYNSPLHF. CDR3 bases: TGTGCCAGCAGCCCACCCGGGGGATCCTATAATTCACCCCTCCACTTT.

The chain couples TRBV7-2 to TRBJ2-3; D unclear. This CDR3 has 14 residues. In germline, CDR1 is SGHTA, CDR2 FQGNSA. Between the trimmed V and J ends, which lost 1 base and 4 bases, there was a span of 9 bases. The CDR3 loop is CASSLGTTADTQYF. CDR3 coding DNA: TGTGCCAGCAGCTTAGGAACTACCGCAGATACGCAGTATTTT. The full variable domain, rest sourced from reference TRBV7-2 and TRBJ2-3, is GAGVSQSPSNKVTEKGKDVELRCDPISGHTALYWYRQSLGQGLEFLIYFQGNSAPDKSGLPSDRFSAERTGGSVSTLTIQRTQQEDSAVYLCASSLGTTADTQYFGPGTRLTVL.

This chain uses TRBV28 with TRBJ1-1; 8 positions agree with TRBD1. The germline V gene has CDR1 MDHEN and CDR2 SYDVKM. The CDR3 covers 15 residues. V gave up 5 bases and J gave up 3 bases; unmatched junction bases: 8. CDR3 residues: CASSQRTGWHTEAFF. The DNA for the CDR3 is TGTGCCAGCAGTCAAAGGACAGGGTGGCACACTGAAGCTTTCTTT.

In its sample, this clone was seen a few times. The genes are TRBV19 and TRBJ1-1; D remains ambiguous. Trimming removed 3 bases at V and 1 base at J, with 12 bases between. The CDR3 has 15 amino acids. CDR1 LNHDA and CDR2 SQIVND come from the germline V gene (reference sequence). CDR3 DNA sequence: TGTGCCAGTAGTATCCGCCCGGCAGGGAACACTGAAGCTTTCTTT. Amino acid sequence: CASSIRPAGNTEAFF.

The chain has TRBV3-1 (or the pseudogene TRBV3-2) and TRBJ1-2, with D tentatively TRBD1 (5 bases). The CDR3 is made up of 14 amino acids. V dropped 4 bases and J dropped 4 bases, with 13 bases sitting between them. Germline V gene sequence: CDR1 LGHDT, CDR2 YNNKEL (reference sequence). The chain's CDR3 is CASSPRQSGYGYTF. CDR3 coding DNA: TGTGCCAGCAGCCCCCGACAGTCCGGCTATGGCTACACCTTC.

V usage is TRBV6-1 and J usage is TRBJ1-1, with D tentatively TRBD1 (5 bases). This CDR3 has 14 amino acids. Between the trimmed V and J ends, which lost 2 bases and 5 bases, there was a span of 12 bases. Germline-derived CDR1 and CDR2 are MNHNS and SASEGT. This CDR3 is CASSESKGRTEAFF. The DNA for the CDR3 is TGTGCCAGCAGTGAAAGTAAGGGGCGGACTGAAGCTTTCTTT.

The rearrangement links TRBV28 to TRBJ1-1; 11 nucleotides agree with TRBD1. V lost 5 bases and J lost 3; bases outside the gene matches: 5. This CDR3 has 15 amino acids. Germline V gene lookup returns CDR1 MDHEN and CDR2 SYDVKM. DNA for the CDR3: TGTGCCAGCAGTCTCGGACAGGGGGCCTACACTGAAGCTTTCTTT. Translating it yields CASSLGQGAYTEAFF.

The chain joins TRBV3-1 (or the pseudogene TRBV3-2) to TRBJ1-2; 7 bases match TRBD1. V was pared by 1 base and J by 2 bases, with 7 bases of the junction left unmatched. CDR3 length: 16 amino acids. Germline V gives CDR1 LGHDT, CDR2 YNNKEL (reference sequence). CDR3 nucleotide sequence: TGTGCCAGCAGCCAAGCTAAGGGGGCGCACAACTATGGCTACACCTTC. This translates into CASSQAKGAHNYGYTF.